The 10 T cell receptor beta chains given below trace back to one sample, sequenced in a study of CD4+ T cells in melanoma (dated by TCRdb to the early 2020s). The method behind the library was the immunoSEQ multiplex PCR assay. The immuneACCESS repertoire file appears here via TCRdb, limited to in-frame rearrangements. These files lack a portion of the clones; in checked studies, under half of the deficit traces to unresolved V genes, and the cause of the others is not known. The sample table records about 18,000 clones; around 82% of these occur just once. The ten top clones hold around 5.1% of the sample. The specimen sequenced was cells from a culture (not recorded whether cultured in vitro). These receptors all stem from a human donor with melanoma.

The chain is built from TRBV7-8 and TRBJ2-1; D call uncertain. The CDR3 totals 17 residues. Trimming took 0 bases from V and 4 from J, leaving 16 bases between them. The germline V gene has CDR1 SGHVS and CDR2 FQNEAQ. CDR3: CASSLARRLRAYNEQFF. The CDR3 DNA sequence: TGTGCCAGCAGCTTAGCGCGTCGACTCCGGGCATACAATGAGCAGTTCTTC.

V and J are TRBV7-3 and TRBJ2-1; D may be TRBD1 (5 bases). The V gene's germline CDR1 is SGHTA and CDR2 FQGTGA. V was cut by 2 bases and J by 7 bases, with 9 bases left in between. The CDR3 extends over 13 amino acids. CDR3 nucleotides: TGTGCCAGCAGCTTAGCAGGGTCAAATGAGCAGTTCTTC. Its translation is CASSLAGSNEQFF.

The chain carries TRBV6-1 and TRBJ1-3; 7 bases map to TRBD1. This CDR3 region has 14 residues. With V trimmed by 4 bases and J by 11 bases, 11 bases remained unmatched. Per the germline V gene, CDR1 is MNHNS and CDR2 is SASEGT. The chain's CDR3 is CASSVTGTGTSIYF. The DNA of the CDR3 is TGTGCCAGCAGTGTGACAGGGACCGGAACTTCCATATATTTT.

The chain is built from TRBV10-3 and TRBJ2-7; no reliable D call. CDR3 length equals 14 residues. The germline gives CDR1 ENHRY, CDR2 SYGVKD. V was pared by 9 bases and J by 2 bases, with 17 bases between. As DNA, the CDR3 is TGTGCCATATTTCTTCTCGGGCGAACCTACGAGCAGTACTTC. Encoded protein: CAIFLLGRTYEQYF.

The CDR3 here is CASRDRTTYEQYF. The DNA for the CDR3 is TGTGCCAGCAGAGATAGGACTACGTACGAGCAGTACTTC. The chain carries TRBV6-1 and TRBJ2-7, with D possibly being TRBD2 (6 bases). The CDR3 spans 13 residues. Trimming pared 6 bases from V and 4 bases from J, leaving 13 bases between. Germline CDR1 reads MNHNS; CDR2 reads SASEGT.

The chain has TRBV2 and TRBJ2-1; TRBD1 agrees at 8 bases. V lost 8 bases and J lost 2; bases outside the gene matches: 8. Germline V gene sequence: CDR1 SNHLY, CDR2 FYNNEI. The CDR3 contains 15 residues. The CDR3 spells CASDRGWDTYNEQFF. In nucleotides, the CDR3 is TGTGCCAGCGACAGGGGCTGGGATACCTACAATGAGCAGTTCTTC.

This clone was counted once. The gene calls are TRBV7-3 and TRBJ1-1; 9 bases match TRBD1. Per germline, CDR1 SGHTA and CDR2 FQGTGA. This CDR3 spans 15 amino acids. The J segment lost 1 base and the V segment lost 5 bases, leaving 5 bases of the junction unmatched. The CDR3 region is CASSTGQGQNTEAFF. CDR3 sequence (DNA): TGTGCCAGCAGCACCGGACAGGGGCAGAACACTGAAGCTTTCTTT.

This clone has a single count. The V and J genes are TRBV6-5 and TRBJ1-6; 7 bases agree with TRBD1. Trimming took 5 bases from V and 11 from J; bases not matched to a gene: 6. CDR1 is MNHEY, CDR2 SVGAGI, per germline. The CDR3 consists of 13 residues. The CDR3 DNA reads TGTGCCAGCAGTCGGAACGACAGGGCACCCCTCCACTTT. It encodes CASSRNDRAPLHF.

The genes are TRBV5-1 and TRBJ2-5, with D hard to call. CDR3 length: 14 residues. Germline loops: CDR1 SGHRS, CDR2 YFSETQ. V was clipped by 4 bases and J by 9 bases, with 19 bases between them. The CDR3, as DNA: TGCGCCAGCAGCCCAGTCGGCACCTCCGCGGCCCAGTACTTC. This gives the protein CASSPVGTSAAQYF.

The CDR3 protein is CSGSSTANYGYTF. The CDR3 region has the DNA TGCAGCGGGTCTTCGACGGCAAACTATGGCTACACCTTC. The V gene is TRBV29-1, the J gene TRBJ1-2; D ambiguous. Trimming removed 7 bases from V and 2 bases from J, with 14 bases in between. Germline V lookup: CDR1 SQVTM, CDR2 ANQGSEA. CDR3 length equals 13 residues.